The 17 T cell receptor beta chains reported below all come from one sample, sequenced in a study of blood T cell repertoires in COVID-19. Libraries were prepared by immunoSEQ multiplex PCR; TCRdb keeps only in-frame clonotypes and omits some of them. The table records a few hundred thousand clones, roughly 91% of them present only once. The sequenced sample consisted of PBMCs or T cells enriched from blood (not recorded which). Source of these receptors: a woman between 50 and 59 years old who had been exposed to COVID-19.

This chain uses TRBV11-2 with TRBJ1-6; 8 bases fit TRBD1. The V and J ends lost 5 bases and 9 bases, in that order; junction bases with no gene match: 3. There are 13 residues in the CDR3. Germline lookup yields CDR1 SGHAT and CDR2 FQNNGV. CDR3 DNA: TGTGCCAGCAGCGTCGACAGGGGTTCACCCCTCCACTTT. Translation: CASSVDRGSPLHF.

The genes are TRBV7-2 and TRBJ2-5; the match to TRBD1 covers 8 bases. Germline CDR1 and CDR2: SGHTA and FQGNSA. CDR3 size: 15 residues. Losses at the gene ends were 1 base for V and 3 bases for J; bases not matched to a gene: 4. CDR3: CASSLDRGKEETQYF. CDR3 bases: TGTGCCAGCAGCTTAGACAGGGGGAAGGAAGAGACCCAGTACTTC.

The CDR3 bases are TGTGCCAGCAGCTTAGCGGCAGGGCCTAACTATGGCTACACCTTC. Amino acids: CASSLAAGPNYGYTF. V usage is TRBV7-9 and J usage is TRBJ1-2, with a possible D match to TRBD1 (5 bases). The CDR3 extends over 15 amino acids. V lost 0 bases to trimming and J lost 0 bases, with 8 bases between them. Germline V gives CDR1 SEHNR, CDR2 FQNEAQ (reference sequence).

The chain is built from TRBV5-1 and TRBJ2-5, with D maybe TRBD2 (6 bases). Germline V CDR1 and CDR2: SGHRS, YFSETQ. The CDR3 totals 13 residues. V was shortened by 2 bases and J by 7 bases, with 12 bases between the two germline ends. The CDR3 reads CASSLGMGGTQYF. Here the CDR3 DNA reads TGCGCCAGCAGCTTAGGGATGGGGGGGACCCAGTACTTC.

This sequence joins TRBV11-2 and TRBJ1-1, with D unresolved. Trimming pared 9 bases from V and 1 base from J, leaving 9 bases between. The CDR3 contains 12 residues. Germline CDR1 is SGHAT and CDR2 is FQNNGV. CDR3 in DNA: TGTGCCAGTCGAACGGGGAACACTGAAGCTTTCTTT. Residues: CASRTGNTEAFF.

This clone has only one observation. CDR3 region: CASSFPSGGAVDTQYF. As DNA, the CDR3 is TGTGCCAGCAGCTTCCCCAGCGGGGGGGCCGTGGATACGCAGTATTTT. The chain is built from TRBV5-4 and TRBJ2-3, with 10 bases that match TRBD2. The junction had 9 bases not matched to a gene; V was cut back by 2 bases and J by 6 bases. The CDR3 has 16 amino acids. CDR1 and CDR2 from the germline V gene are SGHNT and YYREEE (reference sequence).

The CDR3 protein is CASSPRDRLPNQPQHF. In DNA form, the CDR3 reads TGTGCCAGCAGTCCGCGGGACAGGCTTCCCAATCAGCCCCAGCATTTT. The chain couples TRBV27 to TRBJ1-5; the match to TRBD1 covers 8 bases. Germline V gene lookup returns CDR1 MNHEY and CDR2 SMNVEV (reference sequence). The CDR3 has 16 residues. V dropped 5 bases and J dropped 3; count of bases not matched to a gene: 9.

This clone has only one observation. This chain links TRBV19 with TRBJ2-7; 9 nucleotides match TRBD2. CDR1 LNHDA and CDR2 SQIVND come from the germline V gene (reference sequence). The CDR3 totals 16 residues. The J segment lost 4 bases and the V segment lost 5 bases, leaving 12 bases of the junction unmatched. This CDR3 is CASSPRGPSGDYEQYF. The CDR3 DNA sequence: TGTGCCAGTAGTCCCCGAGGGCCTAGCGGGGATTACGAGCAGTACTTC.

The chain carries TRBV5-1 and TRBJ2-5; D is perhaps TRBD1 (6 bases). The CDR3 runs to 14 residues. Trimming left V 4 bases short and J 1 base short, with 11 bases between. Germline V gene lookup returns CDR1 SGHRS and CDR2 YFSETQ. The CDR3 region has the DNA TGCGCCAGCAGCCCCCTGGGGGCCCAAGAGACCCAGTACTTC. Residues: CASSPLGAQETQYF.

The rearrangement uses TRBV28 and TRBJ1-2; the match to TRBD1 covers 7 bases. Germline lookup yields CDR1 MDHEN and CDR2 SYDVKM. The CDR3 runs to 17 residues. V lost 2 bases and J lost 3; bases outside the gene matches: 12. The CDR3 here is CASSLRLLRDRHYGYTF. The CDR3 bases are TGTGCCAGCAGTTTACGCTTACTAAGGGACAGACACTATGGCTACACCTTC.

The rearrangement links TRBV15 to TRBJ2-3, with 7 bases matching TRBD2. Looked up from germline, CDR1 is LNHNV and CDR2 is YYDKDF (reference sequence). This CDR3 is built from 16 residues. The V gene end was trimmed by 1 base and the J gene end by 5 bases; junction bases not matched to a gene: 9. CDR3 nucleotide sequence: TGTGCCACCAGCAGAGTGGGGGAGGGCTTTGGAGATACGCAGTATTTT. It codes for CATSRVGEGFGDTQYF.

The chain joins TRBV11-3 to TRBJ2-1, with TRBD1 matching over 12 bases. The germline gives CDR1 SGHNT, CDR2 YENEEA. With V trimmed by 4 bases and J by 6 bases, 4 bases remained unmatched. CDR3 length: 15 amino acids. This chain's CDR3 is CASSSGQGAFNEQFF. The CDR3 bases are TGTGCCAGCAGCTCGGGACAGGGGGCTTTCAATGAGCAGTTCTTC.

V is TRBV21-1 and J is TRBJ1-5. TRBV21-1 is a recognized pseudogene. CDR3 size: 18 residues. The CDR3 bases are TGTGCCAGCAGCCCAAAACTCGGGGGTCAGCTTAGCAATCAGCCCCAGCATTTT. Translated: CASSPKLGGQLSNQPQHF.

The V and J genes are TRBV7-9 and TRBJ2-7; 9 nucleotides line up with TRBD1. Germline V gives CDR1 SEHNR, CDR2 FQNEAQ (reference sequence). V gave up 5 bases and J gave up 7 bases; unmatched junction bases: 12. This CDR3 spans 15 amino acids. The CDR3 DNA reads as TGTGCCAGCAGCCCGAAGGACAGGGGTTCTGGGGAGCAGTACTTC. It translates to CASSPKDRGSGEQYF.

V is TRBV6-5 and J is TRBJ2-2; D is possibly TRBD2 (6 bases). Germline V CDR1 and CDR2: MNHEY, SVGAGI. V gave up 8 bases and J gave up 2 bases, with 12 bases separating them. CDR3 length equals 14 residues. This chain's CDR3 is CASARDFNTGELFF. The CDR3 region has the DNA TGTGCCAGCGCCCGGGACTTTAACACCGGGGAGCTGTTTTTT.

The chain links TRBV28 to TRBJ2-5, with 7 bases aligning to TRBD1. Germline V gene lookup returns CDR1 MDHEN and CDR2 SYDVKM. This CDR3 has 13 amino acids. The V segment lost 8 bases and the J segment 5 bases; nucleotides outside the gene matches: 8. The CDR3, as DNA: TGTGCCAGCCGACAGGGTGTAGGGGAGACCCAGTACTTC. This sequence encodes CASRQGVGETQYF.

This clone was recorded many times. The V call is TRBV11-2, the J call TRBJ1-2; no reliable D call. Germline V CDR1 and CDR2: SGHAT, FQNNGV. The V end was cut by 4 bases, the J end by 3 bases, with 9 bases between. This CDR3 has 13 residues. CDR3 loop: CASSSGGYYGYTF. In DNA form, the CDR3 reads TGTGCCAGCAGCTCCGGCGGCTACTATGGCTACACCTTC.